Sequencing of this T cell receptor beta chain was carried out in a study of blood T cell repertoires in COVID-19. The V and J ends lost 0 bases and 5 bases respectively, with 15 bases between them. CDR3 length: 17 residues. Germline V gene sequence: CDR1 SGHRS, CDR2 YFSETQ. TCRdb's copy holds only in-frame clones and misses some; the assay was immunoSEQ multiplex PCR. In the table there are tens of thousands of clones, around 80% of which are singletons. Sequenced sample: peripheral blood. The receptor comes from a man in his forties or fifties with active or convalescent COVID-19. V gene TRBV5-1 combines with J gene TRBJ1-6; D is perhaps TRBD1 (5 bases). The CDR3 loop is CASSLGWRGEDNSPLHF. The CDR3 DNA reads TGCGCCAGCAGCTTGGGGTGGAGGGGTGAGGATAATTCACCCCTCCACTTT.